This is a list of T cell receptor beta chains from one sample in a study of blood T cell repertoires in COVID-19. Sequenced by immunoSEQ multiplex PCR; TCRdb stores in-frame clones only, minus some. This table has around 110,000 clones, just under 80% appearing once. The sample comprised peripheral blood. Receptors originate from a man aged 60 to 69 with active or convalescent COVID-19. The conserved cysteine and the conserved F or W are not part of the CDR3 here. A D gene is named only where the DNA matches it firmly. Not all rows give a size; the values are once, few, many and, for expanded clones, a class.

TRBJ2-2 | - | - | TRBV7-3 | ASSFGLRGTGELF
TRBJ2-1 | TRBD2 | - | TRBV11-3 | ASSLGLAGGNEQF
TRBJ1-5 | - | - | TRBV2 | ASSEQGGDQPQH
TRBJ1-1 | - | - | TRBV25-1 | ASSRRELMNTEAF
TRBJ1-6 | - | - | TRBV6-1 | ASSESPNSPLH
TRBJ2-4 | TRBD1 | - | TRBV2 | ASSNHRQGWTKNIQY
TRBJ2-1 | - | - | TRBV7-9 | ASSPRLASDNEQF
TRBJ1-2 | TRBD1 | - | TRBV20-1 | SASEDRVGYGYT
TRBJ2-3 | TRBD2 | - | TRBV5-6 | ASSSWGLAGVPDTQY
TRBJ2-1 | TRBD2 | - | TRBV9 | ASSATGTSGMNEQF
TRBJ1-1 | - | few | TRBV28 | ASSFTGFEAF
TRBJ2-3 | - | - | TRBV5-1 | ASSYTPPDTQY
TRBJ2-7 | - | - | TRBV5-6 | ASSFRAGKHEQY
TRBJ2-7 | - | once | TRBV19 | ASSIGSDTYEQY
TRBJ2-1 | TRBD2 | - | TRBV29-1 | SVEKAGVMLV
TRBJ1-1 | - | - | TRBV19 | ASSLRGPGTEAF
TRBJ2-2 | TRBD2 | - | TRBV19 | ASSITSGANTGELF
TRBJ2-7 | TRBD2 | - | TRBV18 | ASSPPLAGGSYEQY
TRBJ2-2 | TRBD2 | - | TRBV6-2/TRBV6-3 | ASSPAGRASATGELF
TRBJ2-4 | - | - | TRBV2 | ASSTGNKNIQY
TRBJ1-2 | - | - | TRBV24-1 | ATSDPPGVSYT
TRBJ1-4 | - | - | TRBV7-9 | ASSLIVANEKLF
TRBJ2-5 | TRBD1 | once | TRBV14 | ASSPYRGQRQETQY
TRBJ1-2 | - | - | TRBV6-5 | ASGREGGRYGYT
TRBJ2-5 | TRBD1 | - | TRBV24-1 | ATSETGQGRGETQY
TRBJ2-1 | - | - | TRBV4-1 | ASSHERVGSSYNEQF
TRBJ2-7 | TRBD1 | - | TRBV29-1 | SVEKTGDEQY
TRBJ2-7 | - | - | TRBV5-3 | ARSYIKYEQY
TRBJ2-3 | - | - | TRBV18 | ASSPPIGTPTENTQY
TRBJ2-7 | - | - | TRBV21-1 | ASTLGQGVYEQY
TRBJ2-1 | TRBD1 | - | TRBV2 | ASSEEGQGAHEQF
TRBJ2-7 | - | - | TRBV2 | ASSEDYEQY
TRBJ2-5 | - | - | TRBV20-1 | SASGEWQETQY
TRBJ2-4 | TRBD1 | - | TRBV6-4 | ASLPKAHRGLKNIQY
TRBJ2-3 | TRBD2 | few | TRBV3-1/TRBV3-2 | ASSRRGAGGSPDTQY
TRBJ1-3 | - | - | TRBV5-1 | ASSFVGLQGGNTIY
TRBJ2-7 | TRBD1 | - | TRBV28 | ASSRGQNEQY
TRBJ1-1 | TRBD1 | - | TRBV2 | ASSETRGLGEAF